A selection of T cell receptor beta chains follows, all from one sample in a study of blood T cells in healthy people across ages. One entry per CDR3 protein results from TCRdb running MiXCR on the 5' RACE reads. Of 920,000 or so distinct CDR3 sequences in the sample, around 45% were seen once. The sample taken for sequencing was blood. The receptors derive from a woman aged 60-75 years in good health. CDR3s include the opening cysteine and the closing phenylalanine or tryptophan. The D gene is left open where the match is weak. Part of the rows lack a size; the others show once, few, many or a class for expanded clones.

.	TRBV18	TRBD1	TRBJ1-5	CASSLPGQGASQPQHF	TGTGCCAGCTCACTGCCGGGACAGGGGGCTAGCCAGCCCCAGCATTTT
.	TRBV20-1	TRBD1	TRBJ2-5	CSAESPGGLGETQYF	TGCAGTGCCGAGAGTCCAGGGGGCCTTGGAGAGACCCAGTACTTC
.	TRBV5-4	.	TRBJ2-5	CASSLGLRERETQYF	TGTGCCAGCAGCTTGGGGCTCAGGGAAAGAGAGACCCAGTACTTC
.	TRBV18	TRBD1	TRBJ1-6	CASSPTGDYNSPLHF	TGTGCCAGCTCACCGACAGGGGATTATAATTCACCCCTCCACTTT
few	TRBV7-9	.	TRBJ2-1	CASSSRSPPYNEQFF	TGTGCCAGCAGCTCTAGAAGCCCCCCCTACAATGAGCAGTTCTTC
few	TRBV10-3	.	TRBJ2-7	CAISETTGGPVEQYF	TGTGCCATCAGTGAGACGACCGGGGGGCCAGTCGAGCAGTACTTC
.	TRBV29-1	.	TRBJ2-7	CSVGGGLGEQYF	TGCAGCGTTGGGGGGGGCTTGGGTGAGCAGTACTTC
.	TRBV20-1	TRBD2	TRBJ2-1	CSAPGPLAGGPPEQFF	TGCAGTGCTCCAGGCCCTCTAGCGGGAGGGCCCCCTGAGCAGTTCTTC
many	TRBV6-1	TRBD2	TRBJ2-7	CASSPGTIYEQYF	TGTGCCAGCAGTCCCGGGACTATCTACGAGCAGTACTTC
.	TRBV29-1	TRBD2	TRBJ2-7	CSVNSGGYEQYF	TGCAGCGTCAATAGCGGGGGATACGAGCAGTACTTC
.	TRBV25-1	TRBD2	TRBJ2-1	CASSDRGTRINEQFF	TGTGCCAGCAGTGACCGCGGGACTAGGATCAATGAGCAGTTCTTC
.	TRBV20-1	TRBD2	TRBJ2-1	CSAISITGGRVNEQFF	TGCAGTGCCATATCAATAACTGGCGGGAGAGTTAATGAGCAGTTCTTC
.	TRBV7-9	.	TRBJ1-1	CASSVGGINTEAFF	TGTGCCAGCAGCGTGGGGGGGATCAACACTGAAGCTTTCTTT
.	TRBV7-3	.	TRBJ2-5	CASSLIATNKETQYF	TGTGCCAGCAGCTTAATTGCTACTAACAAAGAGACCCAGTACTTC
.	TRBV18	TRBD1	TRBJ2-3	CASSSIGQGALSGDTQYF	TGTGCCAGCTCATCCATCGGACAGGGGGCATTATCGGGAGATACGCAGTATTTT
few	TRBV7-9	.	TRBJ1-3	CASSSGSGNTIYF	TGTGCCAGCAGCTCGGGCTCAGGAAACACCATATATTTT
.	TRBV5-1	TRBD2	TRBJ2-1	CASSLGTSGSLNEQFF	TGCGCCAGCAGCTTGGGGACTAGCGGGAGTCTCAATGAGCAGTTCTTC
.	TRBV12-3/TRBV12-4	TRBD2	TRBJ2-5	CASSPGLAGPETRYF	TGTGCCAGCAGCCCGGGACTAGCGGGCCCAGAGACCCGGTACTTC
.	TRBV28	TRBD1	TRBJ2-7	CASRRGLYEQYF	TGTGCCAGCAGAAGGGGGCTCTACGAGCAGTACTTC
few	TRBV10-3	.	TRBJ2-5	CAISDRSVQETQYF	TGTGCCATCAGTGACCGTAGCGTACAAGAGACCCAGTACTTC
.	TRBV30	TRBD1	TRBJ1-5	CAWRLGGQGYQPQHF	TGTGCCTGGAGGTTGGGGGGACAGGGGTATCAGCCCCAGCATTTT
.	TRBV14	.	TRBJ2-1	CASSQRRKQFF	TGTGCCAGCAGCCAACGTCGGAAGCAGTTCTTC
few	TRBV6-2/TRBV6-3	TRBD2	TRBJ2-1	CASSYYRQRELSYNEQFF	TGTGCCAGCAGTTACTACCGCCAGCGGGAGCTCTCCTACAATGAGCAGTTCTTC
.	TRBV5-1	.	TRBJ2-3	CASSNRRGALTPDTQYF	TGCGCCAGCAGCAACCGGAGGGGAGCGCTTACCCCAGATACGCAGTATTTT
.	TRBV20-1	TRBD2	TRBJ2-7	CSAREPTSGSYEQYF	TGCAGTGCTAGAGAGCCGACTAGCGGTTCCTACGAGCAGTACTTC
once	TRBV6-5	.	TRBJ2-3	CASRAFSAGTQYF	TGTGCCAGCAGGGCCTTCTCGGCGGGTACGCAGTATTTT
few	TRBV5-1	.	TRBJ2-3	CASSLGLPARADTQYF	TGCGCCAGCAGCTTGGGGCTACCCGCGCGGGCAGATACGCAGTATTTT
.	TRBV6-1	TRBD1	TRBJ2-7	CASTQGQGGSEQYF	TGTGCCAGCACCCAGGGACAGGGCGGTTCTGAGCAGTACTTC
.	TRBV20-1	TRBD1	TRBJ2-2	CSAVGTVNTGELFF	TGCAGTGCTGTCGGGACAGTGAACACCGGGGAGCTGTTTTTT
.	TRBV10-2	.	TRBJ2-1	CASNQGSRQFF	TGCGCCAGCAACCAGGGGTCTCGGCAGTTCTTC
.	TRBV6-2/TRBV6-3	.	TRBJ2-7	CASSVGAAYEQYF	TGTGCCAGCAGTGTAGGGGCAGCCTACGAGCAGTACTTC
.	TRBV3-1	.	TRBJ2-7	CASSQKVPTYEQYF	TGTGCCAGCAGCCAAAAAGTACCGACCTACGAGCAGTACTTC